Listed here is a single TCR beta chain. Its recognized antigen is unknown. Per-base quality was not reported, and no clone a single base away is much larger than it. TCRbeta CDR3 regions were amplified from genomic DNA by means of the immunoSEQ Assay, a bias-controlled multiplex PCR. The study's own analysis went as follows. Nucleated cell counts per sample were estimated from amplification of reference gene primers within the assay. To quantify the absolute abundance of each unique TCRbeta CDR3 rearrangement, sequence reads were collapsed and filtered. Productive Simpson clonality was computed per sample as the square root of Simpson's diversity index over productive rearrangements. The source is immuneACCESS, and TCRdb retained only in-frame sequences with V and J called. Part of the clones is not carried over; for the studies checked, unresolved V genes explain less than half of this, and the remainder is unexplained. V, J and clone size are those of that table, while D and trimming were read from the DNA. The sample contains approximately 100,000 clones, roughly 81% of them found a single time. The ten largest clones capture 2.1% of the sample.

Each collaborating institution followed its own protocols to collect whole blood in K2EDTA tubes. For TCRbeta analysis, collaborators shipped samples as frozen whole blood, isolated PBMCs, or DNA extracted from either of those sample types. This entry is derived from a study of blood T cell repertoires in COVID-19 (dated by TCRdb to the early 2020s). A note on the overall study: The collaborator samples originated in the United States, Italy and Spain and spanned the acute and convalescent phases of COVID-19. Sample metadata almost always included a de-identified subject ID, COVID-19 status, age in years and sex. The dataset comprised deeply sampled blood TCRbeta repertoires from subjects exposed to, actively infected with, or recovered from COVID-19. HLA class I and class II types, where available, came from metadata supplied by the sample provider rather than from assay-based typing. Samples came from the ongoing ImmuneRACE study (first 160 participants) plus 1,254 subjects from 6 global collaborators. The material from the prospective study consisted of cDNA or gDNA derived from T cells, B-cell-depleted T cells, or PBMCs. The repertoires were released in a freely available public database meant as a resource for research on the immune response to SARS-CoV-2. The research as a whole found: How much clinical and demographic metadata was included differed by source and by participant, and the metadata was provided uncurated.

From its cysteine to its phenylalanine, the CDR3 spans 15 amino acids. Only the CDR3 region is kept as DNA, spanning 45 bases read in frame from base 1. Germline trimming: 0 bases from V, 4 bases from J; junction bases outside gene matches: 5. The germline V gene (reference sequence) specifies LGHDT as CDR1 and YNNKEL as CDR2. This receptor chain uses TRBV3-1 (or the pseudogene TRBV3-2) and TRBJ2-7, with 8 bases in between that match TRBD2. The sequencing sample was made of peripheral blood. This sequence originates from a human donor in a cohort sampled during active COVID-19. The CDR3 sequence is CASSQEAGAQYEQYF. The nucleotide sequence reads TGTGCCAGCAGCCAAGAAGCGGGAGCTCAATACGAGCAGTACTTC.